This record looks at one TCR beta chain sequence and its context. It was with a sample-barcoded 5' primer and a J-beta primer mix that a second PCR of roughly 6 to 12 cycles was run. TCRdb re-called the 5' RACE reads through MiXCR, storing one row per CDR3 protein. The table has approximately 680,000 distinct CDR3 sequences, around 32% seen once. The data stem from a study of blood T cells in healthy people across ages. Trimming shortened V by 1 base and J by 11 bases, and 14 bases separated the two germline ends. The CDR3 has 13 residues. The germline gives CDR1 SGHTA, CDR2 FQGTGA. The sample was blood. The rearrangement uses TRBV7-3 and TRBJ1-1; D perhaps matches TRBD1 (5 bases). The clonotype was recovered from an elderly woman in good health. In DNA form, the CDR3 reads TGTGCCAGCAGCTTAATTGGCGACAGATCGGCTTTCTTT. Translating gives CASSLIGDRSAFF.